The 29 T cell receptor beta chains listed next were all sequenced from one sample in a study of CD8+CD57+ T cells in acquired aplastic anemia. Profiles of TCR beta VDJ and CDR3 were generated from a genomic DNA template. TCRdb reprocessed the reads via MiXCR and lists one record per CDR3 protein. The repertoire includes about 180,000 distinct CDR3 sequences, approximately 45% of them detected once, and about 2.9% sits in the top ten. Specimen: sorted CD4+, CD8+, or CD8+CD57+ T cells (not recorded which) from PBMCs. The receptor set was obtained from a human donor in good health.

The V call is TRBV20-1, the J call TRBJ2-4, with TRBD2 matching over 7 bases. Germline CDR1 and CDR2: DFQATT and SNEGSKA (reference sequence). Trimming took 3 bases from V and 0 from J; bases not matched to a gene: 20. The CDR3 has 20 residues. DNA for the CDR3: TGCAGTGCTAGGGGGAGGGTGCGAGCGGAGGGACTGGGAGCCAAAAACATTCAGTACTTC. It specifies CSARGRVRAEGLGAKNIQYF.

About this clonotype: A read error is possible here, since a much larger clone lies one base away. This sequence joins TRBV20-1 and TRBJ2-5; 9 positions agree with TRBD1. The CDR3 has 14 amino acids. CDR1 and CDR2 (germline): DFQATT, SNEGSKA (reference sequence). The chain's CDR3 is CSARKQGAREAQYF. The CDR3 DNA follows: TGCAGTGCTAGAAAACAGGGGGCGCGAGAGGCCCAGTACTTC.

This clonotype has at least ten counts. This chain joins TRBV24-1 and TRBJ1-1; 7 bases align to TRBD1. The V gene's germline CDR1 is KGHDR and CDR2 SFDVKD. The V gene end was trimmed by 2 bases and the J gene end by 2 bases; junction bases not matched to a gene: 4. The CDR3 length is 15 residues. CDR3 loop: CATSDYGTVNTEAFF. In DNA form, the CDR3 reads TGTGCCACCAGTGATTACGGGACAGTAAACACTGAAGCTTTCTTT.

Only one count was recorded for this clonotype. This chain links TRBV9 with TRBJ1-6; 9 positions agree with TRBD1. The V and J ends lost 0 bases and 9 bases, in that order; junction bases with no gene match: 4. The CDR3 contains 15 residues. Germline CDR1 is SGDLS and CDR2 is YYNGEE. The CDR3 bases are TGTGCCAGCAGCGTAGGACAGGGGGGTACTTCACCCCTCCACTTT. Translating gives CASSVGQGGTSPLHF.

This clonotype was recorded a few times. V usage is TRBV19 and J usage is TRBJ2-3; TRBD1 might be the D (5 bases). Germline V lookup: CDR1 LNHDA, CDR2 SQIVND (reference sequence). Trimming left V 5 bases short and J 2 bases short, with 20 bases between. CDR3 length: 17 amino acids. The CDR3, as DNA: TGTGCCAGTAGTCTCCACCTTGACAGAGTAATCACAGATACGCAGTATTTT. It specifies CASSLHLDRVITDTQYF.

CDR3 amino acids: CASSERKAVIDEQFF. The CDR3 region has the DNA TGTGCCAGCAGTGAGCGAAAAGCGGTGATAGATGAGCAGTTCTTC. This sequence joins TRBV2 and TRBJ2-1, with D possibly being TRBD2 (5 bases). Germline V CDR1 and CDR2: SNHLY, FYNNEI. Trimming left V 3 bases short and J 8 bases short, with 17 bases between. This CDR3 is 15 amino acids long.

V is TRBV7-8 and J is TRBJ2-5; 10 nucleotides align to TRBD2. Per the germline V gene, CDR1 is SGHVS and CDR2 is FQNEAQ. The junction had 13 bases not matched to a gene; V was cut back by 4 bases and J by 5 bases. There are 17 residues in the CDR3. CDR3 residues: CASSSSPGPSGSETQYF. Written as DNA, the CDR3 is TGTGCCAGCAGCTCTAGCCCCGGACCTAGCGGGAGTGAGACCCAGTACTTC.

The chain carries TRBV14 and TRBJ2-6; D gene ambiguous. This CDR3 region has 16 residues. Germline V lookup: CDR1 SGHDN, CDR2 FVKESK. Trimming cost V 0 bases and J 4 bases, with 10 bases left between them. CDR3 bases: TGTGCCAGCAGCCAAGAAAGCCTCTTAGGGGCCAACGTCCTGACTTTC. As protein: CASSQESLLGANVLTF.

The CDR3 DNA reads TGTGCCAGCAGCTCATTCACCACAGATACGCAGTATTTT. Residues: CASSSFTTDTQYF. The chain links TRBV7-2 to TRBJ2-3; D not certain. Germline V lookup: CDR1 SGHTA, CDR2 FQGNSA. V dropped 4 bases and J dropped 2 bases, with 7 bases sitting between them. The CDR3 sequence is 13 residues long.

There are many counts of this clonotype. As DNA, the CDR3 is TGTGCCAGCAGCTTAGATGGAGGGAACCAAGAGACCCAGTACTTC. Translating it yields CASSLDGGNQETQYF. The rearrangement links TRBV11-2 to TRBJ2-5; possible D gene TRBD2, 6 bases. From germline, CDR1 is SGHAT and CDR2 FQNNGV. V was shortened by 0 bases and J by 0 bases, with 8 bases between the two germline ends. The CDR3 sequence is 15 residues long. Full variable domain (missing parts from reference TRBV11-2 and TRBJ2-5): EAGVAQSPRYKIIEKRQSVAFWCNPISGHATLYWYQQILGQGPKLLIQFQNNGVVDDSQLPKDRFSAERLKGVDSTLKIQPAKLEDSAVYLCASSLDGGNQETQYFGPGTRLLVL.

J is TRBJ1-1 and V is TRBV7-9; 8 positions agree with TRBD1. Germline CDR1 SEHNR, CDR2 FQNEAQ (reference sequence). This CDR3 comprises 14 residues. Losses at the gene ends were 3 bases for V and 4 bases for J; bases not matched to a gene: 4. The CDR3 coding sequence is TGTGCCAGCAGCTTGAAAACAGGGGGCACTGAAGCTTTCTTT. It codes for CASSLKTGGTEAFF. The complete variable domain, with remaining parts taken from reference TRBV7-9 and TRBJ1-1, reads DTGVSQNPRHKITKRGQNVTFRCDPISEHNRLYWYRQTLGQGPEFLTYFQNEAQLEKSRLLSDRFSAERPKGSFSTLEIQRTEQGDSAMYLCASSLKTGGTEAFFGQGTRLTVV.

The chain links TRBV12-3 or TRBV12-4 to TRBJ2-7; 10 nucleotides line up with TRBD1. CDR3 length: 14 residues. The J segment lost 7 bases and the V segment lost 3 bases, leaving 6 bases of the junction unmatched. This CDR3 reads CASSFGTGVGEQYF. In DNA form, the CDR3 reads TGTGCCAGCAGTTTCGGGACAGGGGTTGGTGAGCAGTACTTC.

There are many counts of this clonotype. The J gene is TRBJ1-1, the V gene TRBV29-1, with 11 positions matching TRBD1. The CDR3 is 15 amino acids. Germline V gives CDR1 SQVTM, CDR2 ANQGSEA. The V segment lost 2 bases and the J segment 5 bases; nucleotides outside the gene matches: 7. For the CDR3, the DNA is TGCAGCGTTGAATTGGCGGGGACAGGGGGAACTGAAGCTTTCTTT. Its translation is CSVELAGTGGTEAFF.

This clonotype was detected only a few times. V gene TRBV29-1 combines with J gene TRBJ2-1; D is ambiguous. This CDR3 spans 11 amino acids. The germline V and J ends were trimmed by 0 bases and 10 bases, with 7 bases remaining between them. Looked up from germline, CDR1 is SQVTM and CDR2 is ANQGSEA. CDR3: CSVEDATEQFF. CDR3 in DNA: TGCAGCGTTGAAGATGCGACGGAGCAGTTCTTC.

This clonotype turned up a few times. A read error may explain this, as a much larger clone is one base away. This sequence joins TRBV7-9 and TRBJ2-3; TRBD1 might be the D (5 bases). This CDR3 is 15 amino acids long. V was trimmed by 3 bases and J by 5 bases, leaving 15 bases between them. Germline-derived CDR1 and CDR2 are SEHNR and FQNEAQ (reference sequence). The CDR3 here is CASSFYQGMIDTQYF. DNA of the CDR3: TGTGCCAGCAGCTTTTATCAGGGAATGATAGATACGCAGTATTTT.

The V call is TRBV2, the J call TRBJ1-6; TRBD1 might be the D (5 bases). Germline-derived CDR1 and CDR2 are SNHLY and FYNNEI. This CDR3 has 15 amino acids. V lost 6 bases and J 10 bases, leaving 19 bases between the germline ends. The CDR3 protein is CASRGAERGASPLHF. The CDR3 nucleotides read TGTGCCAGCAGGGGAGCGGAGAGGGGCGCCTCACCCCTCCACTTT.

The table lists this clonotype with many counts. The genes are TRBV10-3 and TRBJ2-3; D not resolved. Germline CDR1 and CDR2: ENHRY and SYGVKD. V was shortened by 5 bases and J by 2 bases, with 14 bases between the two germline ends. The CDR3 contains 15 residues. CDR3 residues: CAISPGRLDTDTQYF. The CDR3 DNA reads TGTGCCATCAGTCCGGGTAGGCTCGACACAGATACGCAGTATTTT.

The chain is built from TRBV25-1 and TRBJ1-6; 10 bases match TRBD1. Germline CDR1 is MGHDK and CDR2 is SYGVNS. The CDR3 contains 16 residues. V trimming: 7 bases; J trimming: 4 bases; junction bases outside the gene matches: 7. This chain's CDR3 is CASKETGGSYNSPLHF. The CDR3 DNA is TGTGCCAGCAAGGAGACAGGGGGCTCATATAATTCACCCCTCCACTTT.

This clonotype was recorded at least ten times. The chain joins TRBV2 to TRBJ2-1, with D unclear. This CDR3 contains 15 residues. Trimming stripped 4 bases from V and 0 bases from J, with 10 bases between. The germline V gene has CDR1 SNHLY and CDR2 FYNNEI. CDR3 in DNA: TGTGCCAGCAGTGTAGGGAAGGCCTCCTACAATGAGCAGTTCTTC. Encoded protein: CASSVGKASYNEQFF.

In this sample, this clonotype turned up once. The junction differs from germline at one of its ends, possibly a read error. J is TRBJ2-5 and V is TRBV25-1; 8 bases match TRBD2. CDR3 length equals 16 residues. Germline CDR1 reads MGHDK; CDR2 reads SYGVNS. This chain's CDR3 is CANSESRREVKETQYF. The CDR3 DNA is TGTGCCAACAGTGAGAGTCGGCGGGAGGTCAAGGAGACCCAGTACTTC.

The rearrangement joins TRBV12-3 or TRBV12-4 to TRBJ1-1; D not certain. V was cut by 7 bases and J by 3 bases, with 9 bases left in between. The CDR3 has 12 residues. The CDR3: CASMGLYTEAFF. The CDR3 DNA reads as TGTGCCAGCATGGGGTTGTACACTGAAGCTTTCTTT.

The gene calls are TRBV20-1 and TRBJ1-6; 11 nucleotides line up with TRBD1. The CDR3 has 15 residues. CDR1 DFQATT and CDR2 SNEGSKA come from the germline V gene (reference sequence). The J segment lost 9 bases and the V segment lost 0 bases, leaving 4 bases of the junction unmatched. The CDR3 region is CSAREDRGRGSPLHF. The CDR3 DNA sequence: TGCAGTGCTAGAGAGGACAGGGGGCGCGGTTCACCCCTCCACTTT.

This clonotype was seen only a few times. This chain links TRBV6-5 with TRBJ2-1; possibly TRBD2 for D (6 bases). Trimming shortened V by 2 bases and J by 0 bases, and 8 bases separated the two germline ends. Germline values: CDR1 MNHEY, CDR2 SVGAGI. CDR3 length equals 15 residues. As DNA, the CDR3 is TGTGCCAGCAGTTACGGGGGGAGCTCCTACAATGAGCAGTTCTTC. The encoded protein is CASSYGGSSYNEQFF.

The CDR3 coding sequence is TGCAGTGCTAGAGGGACCACTTCGACAGAGCTCTACGAGCAGTACTTC. Translation gives CSARGTTSTELYEQYF. The chain has TRBV20-1 and TRBJ2-7, with D possibly being TRBD1 (5 bases). Germline V CDR1 and CDR2: DFQATT, SNEGSKA (reference sequence). Between the trimmed V and J ends, which lost 1 base and 3 bases, there was a span of 19 bases. The CDR3 loop spans 16 amino acids.

At least ten counts were recorded for this clonotype. The chain employs TRBV19 and TRBJ2-7; possibly TRBD1 for D (5 bases). Trimming left V 5 bases short and J 0 bases short, with 11 bases between. The CDR3 has 14 residues. Germline V gene lookup returns CDR1 LNHDA and CDR2 SQIVND (reference sequence). The CDR3, as DNA: TGTGCCAGTAGTGGGGCCGACAGCTCCTACGAGCAGTACTTC. This encodes CASSGADSSYEQYF.

The chain carries TRBV15 and TRBJ1-2; 7 bases fit TRBD1. The CDR3 is 12 residues long. The germline gives CDR1 LNHNV, CDR2 YYDKDF (reference sequence). The CDR3 nucleotides read TGTGCTACGAGTCAGGGGGTCTATGGCTACACCTTC. Translating gives CATSQGVYGYTF.

This chain links TRBV7-8 with TRBJ2-7; D is perhaps TRBD1 (5 bases). The germline V gene has CDR1 SGHVS and CDR2 FQNEAQ. This CDR3 has 15 residues. Trimming took 3 bases from V and 3 from J, leaving 15 bases between them. CDR3 in DNA: TGTGCCAGCAGCTTCCACAGGTTAGGTCGCTACGAGCAGTACTTC. Its protein is CASSFHRLGRYEQYF.

The V call is TRBV25-1, the J call TRBJ2-5, with TRBD1 matching 8 bases. The CDR3 contains 17 residues. Germline loops: CDR1 MGHDK, CDR2 SYGVNS. V gave up 2 bases and J gave up 2 bases; unmatched junction bases: 10. This chain's CDR3 is CASSEPGTGTLQETQYF. The CDR3 nucleotides read TGTGCCAGCAGTGAACCGGGGACAGGAACTCTACAAGAGACCCAGTACTTC. Complete variable domain (other parts from reference TRBV25-1 and TRBJ2-5): EADIYQTPRYLVIGTGKKITLECSQTMGHDKMYWYQQDPGMELHLIHYSYGVNSTEKGDLSSESTVSRIRTEHFPLTLESARPSHTSQYLCASSEPGTGTLQETQYFGPGTRLLVL.

This clonotype was counted between two and nine times. The V and J genes are TRBV7-2 and TRBJ1-6; D not resolved. Germline CDR1 reads SGHTA; CDR2 reads FQGNSA. This CDR3 region has 13 residues. V shed 1 base and J shed 10 bases, with 8 bases lying between them. The CDR3, as DNA: TGTGCCAGCAGCTTAGGATACCAGTCACCCCTCCACTTT. Translating gives CASSLGYQSPLHF.